This TCR beta chain appears in the sequencing data of a study of technical replicates of blood from a handful of donors. Using immunoSEQ multiplex PCR, the repertoire was profiled, and TCRdb retains in-frame clones only, with some absent. The sample lists about 71,000 clones; 88% were seen once. Germline V gives CDR1 SGHTA, CDR2 FQGNSA. The CDR3 totals 14 residues. Trimming took 5 bases from V and 2 from J, leaving 13 bases between them. What was sequenced was PBMCs. The source is a human donor in good health. Some clones in this sample may be carry-over from other donors' samples. J is TRBJ2-7 and V is TRBV7-2; possible D gene TRBD2, 5 bases. DNA of the CDR3: TGTGCCAGCAGCCCCCCACCGGGGACCTACGAGCAGTACTTC. This encodes CASSPPPGTYEQYF.